Given below is one T cell receptor (beta chain) in context. The data were obtained in a study of blood T cell repertoires in COVID-19. Across the whole study: The cDNA or gDNA used as material had been derived from T cells, B-cell-depleted T cells, or PBMCs.

CDR3 length: 13 amino acids. Germline loops: CDR1 SQVTM, CDR2 ANQGSEA. Trimming left V 5 bases short and J 2 bases short, with 10 bases between. Clones were read by immunoSEQ multiplex PCR, and TCRdb kept only the in-frame ones, dropping some. Altogether about 57,000 clones are present, 80% to 90% being singletons, with the ten largest covering more than 4%. This rearrangement joins TRBV29-1 to TRBJ1-3, with D possibly TRBD1 on 6 matching bases. This TCR was recovered from a human donor in a cohort sampled during active COVID-19. Sequenced input: peripheral blood. The CDR3 reads CSVQGLTGNTIYF. DNA of the CDR3: TGCAGCGTTCAGGGGCTGACTGGAAACACCATATATTTT.